The 23 T cell receptor beta chains below all came from one sample that was sequenced in a study of T-cell memory formation after mild COVID-19. TCRdb re-called the 5' RACE reads through MiXCR, storing one row per CDR3 protein. This sample has 220,000 or so distinct CDR3 sequences; 9.5% to 10% occur once, and the top ten carry 3.5%. The sequenced sample consisted of PBMCs or a T cell subset sorted from them (not recorded which). The receptors stem from a man between 18 and 35 years old who had mild COVID-19 (a few samples of this study predate the infection). Cell type and time point are not known.

This clonotype was seen ten or more times. V and J are TRBV5-5 and TRBJ2-3; D uncertain. The CDR3 loop spans 14 amino acids. The germline CDR1 and CDR2 sequences are SGHKS and YYEKEE (reference sequence). V was trimmed by 1 base and J by 0 bases, leaving 6 bases between them. For the CDR3, the DNA is TGTGCCAGCAGCTTGCGGGTTAGCACAGATACGCAGTATTTT. Residues: CASSLRVSTDTQYF.

This clonotype was found many times. This chain connects TRBV7-9 to TRBJ2-3; 9 nucleotides match TRBD2. V gave up 4 bases and J gave up 1 base; unmatched junction bases: 6. Germline V gene data show CDR1 as SEHNR and CDR2 as FQNEAQ (reference sequence). The length of the CDR3 is 16 residues. CDR3 bases: TGTGCCAGCAGCTCTTTAGCGGGGGCCCGCACAGATACGCAGTATTTT. Translating it yields CASSSLAGARTDTQYF.

The sample holds many counts of this clonotype. The genes are TRBV11-2 and TRBJ2-3; possible D gene TRBD1, 6 bases. The CDR3 spans 16 residues. CDR1 and CDR2 from the germline V gene are SGHAT and FQNNGV. V lost 1 base to trimming and J lost 0 bases, with 11 bases between them. CDR3 sequence (DNA): TGTGCCAGCAGCTTAGGCCGCAGGGGAAGCACAGATACGCAGTATTTT. It encodes CASSLGRRGSTDTQYF.

This clonotype has more than one count but fewer than ten. The rearrangement joins TRBV25-1 to TRBJ1-4; D might be TRBD1 (5 bases). V lost 3 bases and J 2 bases, leaving 13 bases between the germline ends. The CDR3 is 16 residues long. The germline V gene has CDR1 MGHDK and CDR2 SYGVNS. CDR3 DNA: TGTGCCAGCAGTGACCTGCGACGGGGGACTAATGAAAAACTGTTTTTT. Residues: CASSDLRRGTNEKLFF.

This clonotype came up many times. The chain employs TRBV20-1 and TRBJ2-7; TRBD2 agrees at 7 bases. The CDR3 has 16 residues. The trim removed 0 bases at V and 5 bases at J, leaving 13 bases unmatched. From germline, CDR1 is DFQATT and CDR2 SNEGSKA (reference sequence). Written as DNA, the CDR3 is TGCAGTGCTAGAGACGGGCGGGGGAACAGGTGGAACGAGCAGTACTTC. Encoded protein: CSARDGRGNRWNEQYF.

This chain joins TRBV7-9 and TRBJ1-3; TRBD1 is a possible D gene (5 bases). The CDR3 has 10 residues. The germline CDR1 and CDR2 sequences are SEHNR and FQNEAQ (reference sequence). V lost 11 bases and J 4 bases, leaving 6 bases between the germline ends. CDR3 coding DNA: TGTGCCGGGGACGGAAACACCATATATTTT. This encodes CAGDGNTIYF. The full variable domain, its missing parts supplied by reference TRBV7-9 and TRBJ1-3, is DTGVSQNPRHKITKRGQNVTFRCDPISEHNRLYWYRQTLGQGPEFLTYFQNEAQLEKSRLLSDRFSAERPKGSFSTLEIQRTEQGDSAMYLCAGDGNTIYFGEGSWLTVV.

Only a few counts were recorded for this clonotype. The rearrangement uses TRBV28 and TRBJ1-4, with 7 positions matching TRBD1. The J segment lost 0 bases and the V segment lost 5 bases, leaving 9 bases of the junction unmatched. The length of the CDR3 is 17 residues. Germline CDR1 MDHEN, CDR2 SYDVKM. CDR3 sequence reads: CASSPPRQGSTNEKLFF. The CDR3 DNA reads TGTGCCAGCAGTCCACCCCGACAGGGATCAACTAATGAAAAACTGTTTTTT.

The chain couples TRBV6-1 to TRBJ1-5, with D possibly matching TRBD1 (6 bases). Trimming pared 8 bases from V and 3 bases from J, leaving 11 bases between. This CDR3 contains 13 residues. Per the germline V gene, CDR1 is MNHNS and CDR2 is SASEGT. CDR3 residues: CASVDRYNQPQHF. The CDR3 nucleotides are TGTGCCAGCGTGGACAGATACAATCAGCCCCAGCATTTT.

This clonotype was seen at least ten times. The chain combines TRBV4-3 with TRBJ2-7; a possible D gene is TRBD2 (6 bases). Trimming pared 1 base from V and 2 bases from J, leaving 15 bases between. Germline V gene sequence: CDR1 LGHNA, CDR2 YSLEER. The CDR3 loop spans 16 amino acids. The CDR3 nucleotides read TGCGCCAGCAGCCAAGTAGCTTTACTAGCAACCTACGAGCAGTACTTC. Translation: CASSQVALLATYEQYF.

This clonotype came up a few times. The J gene is TRBJ2-1, the V gene TRBV20-1; D not resolved. The CDR3 loop spans 14 amino acids. V was trimmed by 0 bases and J by 4 bases, leaving 10 bases between them. Germline CDR1 DFQATT, CDR2 SNEGSKA (reference sequence). The CDR3 loop reads CSAREARSYNEQFF. CDR3 bases: TGCAGTGCTAGAGAGGCTCGGTCTTACAATGAGCAGTTCTTC.

The chain recombines TRBV11-2 with TRBJ1-2; TRBD1 might be the D (6 bases). Trimming stripped 4 bases from V and 10 bases from J, with 22 bases between. Per germline, CDR1 SGHAT and CDR2 FQNNGV. The length of the CDR3 is 15 residues. The CDR3 sequence: CASSSLRGAYSVYTF. The DNA for the CDR3 is TGTGCCAGCAGCTCCCTTAGGGGGGCCTACAGTGTCTACACCTTC.

The table lists this clonotype with many counts. The gene calls are TRBV12-3 or TRBV12-4 and TRBJ2-5; perhaps D is TRBD1 or TRBD2 (5 bases each). This CDR3 region has 12 residues. Deletions cut 8 bases from V and 2 bases from J, with 9 bases between. CDR3 in amino acids: CASSWGQETQYF. For the CDR3, the DNA is TGTGCCAGCTCCTGGGGGCAAGAGACCCAGTACTTC.

This clonotype was detected ten times or more. This sequence joins TRBV6-1 and TRBJ2-3; possible D gene TRBD1, 5 bases. CDR1 and CDR2 (germline): MNHNS, SASEGT. Trimming removed 6 bases from V and 2 bases from J, with 21 bases in between. The CDR3 has 17 residues. The CDR3 reads CASSSRQGKVDTDTQYF. CDR3 nucleotides: TGTGCCAGCAGCTCTCGGCAGGGAAAAGTGGACACAGATACGCAGTATTTT.

This rearrangement joins TRBV7-2 to TRBJ2-1; 9 bases are shared with TRBD2. V gave up 1 base and J gave up 12 bases; unmatched junction bases: 10. Germline V gene sequence: CDR1 SGHTA, CDR2 FQGNSA. The CDR3 is 15 residues long. The CDR3 reads CASSLGGGAGGLQFF. Here the CDR3 DNA reads TGTGCCAGCAGCTTAGGCGGGGGGGCCGGTGGTCTGCAGTTCTTC.

This clonotype showed up just a few times. The J gene is TRBJ2-3, the V gene TRBV5-1, with D possibly TRBD2 on 7 matching bases. The CDR3 is 16 residues long. V was clipped by 4 bases and J by 2 bases, with 17 bases between them. Germline assignment: CDR1 SGHRS and CDR2 YFSETQ. CDR3 nucleotide sequence: TGCGCCAGCAGCGGACCGCGGGGGCTAGACACAGATACGCAGTATTTT. Translating it yields CASSGPRGLDTDTQYF. Full variable domain (rest looked up from reference TRBV5-1 and TRBJ2-3): KAGVTQTPRYLIKTRGQQVTLSCSPISGHRSVSWYQQTPGQGLQFLFEYFSETQRNKGNFPGRFSGRQFSNSRSEMNVSTLELGDSALYLCASSGPRGLDTDTQYFGPGTRLTVL.

This clonotype came up many times. The chain employs TRBV5-6 and TRBJ2-4, with 9 bases fitting TRBD1. The germline gives CDR1 SGHDT, CDR2 YYEEEE. Trimming took 2 bases from V and 9 from J; bases not matched to a gene: 3. This CDR3 has 13 residues. The CDR3, as DNA: TGTGCCAGCAGCTTAAGGGACAGGGTCATTCAGTACTTC. Protein sequence: CASSLRDRVIQYF. The full variable domain, rest sourced from reference TRBV5-6 and TRBJ2-4, is DAGVTQSPTHLIKTRGQQVTLRCSPKSGHDTVSWYQQALGQGPQFIFQYYEEEERQRGNFPDRFSGHQFPNYSSELNVNALLLGDSALYLCASSLRDRVIQYFGAGTRLSVL.

V gene TRBV7-2 combines with J gene TRBJ2-3, with D tentatively TRBD2 (7 bases). The CDR3 consists of 13 residues. The V and J ends lost 6 bases and 2 bases respectively, with 9 bases between them. Germline V gene lookup returns CDR1 SGHTA and CDR2 FQGNSA. CDR3 region: CASRRGATDTQYF. The CDR3 DNA sequence: TGTGCCAGCAGACGGGGGGCCACAGATACGCAGTATTTT.

In this sample, this clonotype turned up a few times. The gene calls are TRBV11-2 and TRBJ1-1; D uncertain. The V and J ends lost 5 bases and 2 bases respectively, with 18 bases between them. The germline CDR1 and CDR2 sequences are SGHAT and FQNNGV. CDR3 length equals 16 residues. CDR3: CASSLVGADPNTEAFF. DNA of the CDR3: TGTGCCAGCAGCCTCGTCGGAGCAGATCCAAACACTGAAGCTTTCTTT.

J is TRBJ1-1 and V is TRBV11-2, with D unresolved. V dropped 3 bases and J dropped 4 bases, with 18 bases sitting between them. This CDR3 is 16 amino acids long. From germline, CDR1 is SGHAT and CDR2 FQNNGV. CDR3 in amino acids: CASSFPRGRGGTEAFF. The CDR3 nucleotides read TGTGCCAGCAGCTTCCCTCGCGGGAGAGGTGGCACTGAAGCTTTCTTT.

The sample holds a few counts of this clonotype. This chain joins TRBV7-8 and TRBJ1-5; unclear D gene. The length of the CDR3 is 12 residues. V lost 1 base and J lost 8, with 6 bases in between. Germline CDR1 reads SGHVS; CDR2 reads FQNEAQ. In DNA, the CDR3 is TGTGCCAGCAGCTTAGGGATAAAGCCCCAGCATTTT. This sequence encodes CASSLGIKPQHF.

The chain uses TRBV20-1 and TRBJ2-2, with 9 nucleotides matching TRBD2. Germline V gene data show CDR1 as DFQATT and CDR2 as SNEGSKA (reference sequence). Trimming took 3 bases from V and 9 from J; bases not matched to a gene: 8. CDR3 length: 14 amino acids. CDR3 sequence: CSASGRGGDRELFF. CDR3 nucleotides: TGCAGTGCTAGTGGGCGGGGGGGCGACCGGGAGCTGTTTTTT.

Comment on this clonotype: A read error may explain this, as a much larger clone is one base away. The chain links TRBV2 to TRBJ2-3; TRBD2 is a possible D gene (7 bases). In germline, CDR1 is SNHLY, CDR2 FYNNEI. Trimming removed 4 bases at V and 5 bases at J, with 16 bases between. This CDR3 is 15 amino acids long. CDR3 sequence (DNA): TGTGCCAGCAGTGCTCGGGGGGCAAGTCTAGATACGCAGTATTTT. It translates to CASSARGASLDTQYF.

The chain couples TRBV14 to TRBJ2-2; D remains ambiguous. This CDR3 spans 15 amino acids. V was cut by 1 base and J by 1 base, with 7 bases left in between. Looked up from germline, CDR1 is SGHDN and CDR2 is FVKESK. CDR3 DNA: TGTGCCAGCAGCCAAGTGAGCCAGAACACCGGGGAGCTGTTTTTT. It yields the protein CASSQVSQNTGELFF.